This is a list of T cell receptor beta chains from one sample in a study of T cells in Graves' hyperthyroidism and ophthalmopathy. TCRdb recomputed calls from the multiplex PCR reads with MiXCR, one row per CDR3 protein. The sample consists of more than 500,000 distinct CDR3 sequences, 16% of them appearing once. Sequencing input: blood. These receptor sequences come from a woman in her 30s with Graves' hyperthyroidism. The CDR3 runs from the conserved cysteine through the conserved F or W. D genes are given only for firm matches. The size entry is marked missing in some rows and otherwise reads once, few, many or a size class.

j_call: TRBJ2-7; clone_size: many; v_call: TRBV27; d_call: NA; cdr3_aa: CASREAGWAGEQYF; cdr3_nt: TGTGCCAGCAGGGAGGCGGGATGGGCGGGTGAGCAGTACTTC
j_call: TRBJ2-1; clone_size: NA; v_call: TRBV29-1; d_call: TRBD2; cdr3_aa: CSVGGLGPYNEQFF; cdr3_nt: TGCAGCGTTGGGGGACTAGGTCCCTACAATGAGCAGTTCTTC
j_call: TRBJ1-6; clone_size: many; v_call: TRBV12-3/TRBV12-4; d_call: TRBD1; cdr3_aa: CASRPAGQGGVAPLHF; cdr3_nt: TGTGCCAGCAGACCAGCTGGACAGGGAGGAGTTGCACCCCTCCACTTT
j_call: TRBJ1-1; clone_size: NA; v_call: TRBV11-2; d_call: NA; cdr3_aa: CASSAGETEAFF; cdr3_nt: TGTGCCAGCTCAGCGGGGGAGACTGAAGCTTTCTTT
j_call: TRBJ1-1; clone_size: many; v_call: TRBV5-1; d_call: NA; cdr3_aa: CASSSDGGTEAFF; cdr3_nt: TGCGCCAGCAGCTCCGACGGTGGTACTGAAGCTTTCTTT
j_call: TRBJ2-1; clone_size: many; v_call: TRBV7-2; d_call: TRBD2; cdr3_aa: CASSLISGMKSYNEQFF; cdr3_nt: TGTGCCAGCAGCCTCATTAGCGGGATGAAGTCCTACAATGAGCAGTTCTTC
j_call: TRBJ2-4; clone_size: few; v_call: TRBV15; d_call: TRBD1; cdr3_aa: CATSERTGRRNIQYF; cdr3_nt: TGTGCCACCAGCGAAAGGACAGGGAGACGGAACATTCAGTACTTC
j_call: TRBJ2-1; clone_size: NA; v_call: TRBV7-3; d_call: NA; cdr3_aa: CASSFSQGDEQFF; cdr3_nt: TGTGCCAGCAGCTTCTCACAGGGAGATGAGCAGTTCTTC
j_call: TRBJ2-1; clone_size: NA; v_call: TRBV12-3/TRBV12-4; d_call: TRBD2; cdr3_aa: CASRPELAPSYNEQFF; cdr3_nt: TGTGCCAGCAGACCAGAACTAGCGCCGAGTTACAATGAGCAGTTCTTC
j_call: TRBJ1-1; clone_size: many; v_call: TRBV29-1; d_call: NA; cdr3_aa: CSVGGNSEAFF; cdr3_nt: TGCAGCGTTGGAGGCAACTCTGAAGCTTTCTTT
j_call: TRBJ2-7; clone_size: NA; v_call: TRBV28; d_call: NA; cdr3_aa: CASSLYVGVPTGEQYF; cdr3_nt: TGTGCCAGCAGTTTATACGTAGGAGTCCCCACCGGCGAGCAGTACTTC
j_call: TRBJ1-1; clone_size: NA; v_call: TRBV2; d_call: NA; cdr3_aa: CASREDTNTEAFF; cdr3_nt: TGTGCCAGCAGGGAGGACACAAACACTGAAGCTTTCTTT
j_call: TRBJ2-7; clone_size: many; v_call: TRBV2; d_call: NA; cdr3_aa: CASSVRVSYEQYF; cdr3_nt: TGTGCCAGCAGTGTACGAGTGTCCTACGAGCAGTACTTC
j_call: TRBJ1-3; clone_size: NA; v_call: TRBV28; d_call: NA; cdr3_aa: CASSLRGGISGNTIYF; cdr3_nt: TGTGCCAGCAGTTTAAGGGGAGGGATCTCTGGAAACACCATATATTTT
j_call: TRBJ2-6; clone_size: NA; v_call: TRBV20-1; d_call: TRBD2; cdr3_aa: CSARGLPSGRLFGANVLTF; cdr3_nt: TGCAGTGCTAGAGGTCTGCCTAGCGGGAGGTTATTTGGGGCCAACGTCCTGACTTTC
j_call: TRBJ2-7; clone_size: NA; v_call: TRBV15; d_call: NA; cdr3_aa: CATSRIRSQAAEQYF; cdr3_nt: TGTGCCACCAGCAGAATCAGGTCGCAGGCGGCCGAGCAGTACTTC
j_call: TRBJ2-7; clone_size: NA; v_call: TRBV4-1; d_call: TRBD1; cdr3_aa: CASSLTPGQVTYEQYF; cdr3_nt: TGCGCCAGCAGTCTTACCCCGGGACAGGTGACCTACGAGCAGTACTTC
j_call: TRBJ2-1; clone_size: many; v_call: TRBV28; d_call: NA; cdr3_aa: CASSLTQGGEQFF; cdr3_nt: TGTGCCAGCAGTTTAACACAGGGAGGGGAGCAGTTCTTC
j_call: TRBJ2-3; clone_size: few; v_call: TRBV29-1; d_call: TRBD2; cdr3_aa: CSVDPSGSTDTQYF; cdr3_nt: TGCAGCGTTGATCCTAGCGGGAGCACAGATACGCAGTATTTT
j_call: TRBJ2-2; clone_size: NA; v_call: TRBV7-2; d_call: NA; cdr3_aa: CASSPPVVDWAGELFF; cdr3_nt: TGTGCCAGCAGCCCGCCGGTAGTAGATTGGGCCGGGGAGCTGTTTTTT
j_call: TRBJ1-1; clone_size: NA; v_call: TRBV29-1; d_call: NA; cdr3_aa: CSVQGVVGTEAFF; cdr3_nt: TGCAGCGTCCAGGGAGTCGTGGGCACTGAAGCTTTCTTT
j_call: TRBJ2-5; clone_size: many; v_call: TRBV11-2; d_call: NA; cdr3_aa: CASTRGAHQETQYF; cdr3_nt: TGTGCCAGCACCCGGGGGGCACACCAAGAGACCCAGTACTTC
j_call: TRBJ2-2; clone_size: NA; v_call: TRBV10-3; d_call: TRBD1; cdr3_aa: CAISPDRVNTGELFF; cdr3_nt: TGTGCCATCAGCCCCGACAGGGTGAACACCGGGGAGCTGTTTTTT
j_call: TRBJ2-7; clone_size: many; v_call: TRBV28; d_call: NA; cdr3_aa: CASSLFGLSSYEQYF; cdr3_nt: TGTGCCAGCAGTTTATTTGGGCTGAGCTCCTACGAGCAGTACTTC
j_call: TRBJ2-1; clone_size: many; v_call: TRBV6-1; d_call: NA; cdr3_aa: CASSARESGNEQFF; cdr3_nt: TGTGCCAGCAGTGCTCGGGAGTCAGGCAATGAGCAGTTCTTC
j_call: TRBJ2-1; clone_size: NA; v_call: TRBV29-1; d_call: NA; cdr3_aa: CSVNPTGNEQFF; cdr3_nt: TGCAGCGTGAACCCTACAGGGAATGAGCAGTTCTTC
j_call: TRBJ1-5; clone_size: NA; v_call: TRBV4-1; d_call: TRBD1; cdr3_aa: CASSQYAGGSNQPQHF; cdr3_nt: TGCGCCAGCAGCCAATATGCAGGGGGAAGCAATCAGCCCCAGCATTTT
j_call: TRBJ2-4; clone_size: NA; v_call: TRBV28; d_call: NA; cdr3_aa: CASSLRRTNNIQYF; cdr3_nt: TGTGCCAGCAGTTTACGGCGCACCAACAACATTCAGTACTTC
j_call: TRBJ2-1; clone_size: many; v_call: TRBV12-3/TRBV12-4; d_call: NA; cdr3_aa: CASSWAHEQFF; cdr3_nt: TGTGCCAGCAGTTGGGCTCATGAGCAGTTCTTC